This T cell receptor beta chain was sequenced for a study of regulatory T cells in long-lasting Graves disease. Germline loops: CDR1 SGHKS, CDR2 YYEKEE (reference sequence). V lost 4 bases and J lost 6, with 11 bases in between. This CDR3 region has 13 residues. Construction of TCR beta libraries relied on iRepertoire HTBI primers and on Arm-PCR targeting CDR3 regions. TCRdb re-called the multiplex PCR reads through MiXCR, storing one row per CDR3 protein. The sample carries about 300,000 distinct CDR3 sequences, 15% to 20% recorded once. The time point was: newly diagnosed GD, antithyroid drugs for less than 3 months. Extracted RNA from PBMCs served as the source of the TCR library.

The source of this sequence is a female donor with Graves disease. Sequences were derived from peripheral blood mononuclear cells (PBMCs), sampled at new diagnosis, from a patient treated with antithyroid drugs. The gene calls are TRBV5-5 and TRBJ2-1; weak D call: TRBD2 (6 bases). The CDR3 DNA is TGTGCCAGCAGCCCTGGACTAACCAATGAGCAGTTCTTC. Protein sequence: CASSPGLTNEQFF.